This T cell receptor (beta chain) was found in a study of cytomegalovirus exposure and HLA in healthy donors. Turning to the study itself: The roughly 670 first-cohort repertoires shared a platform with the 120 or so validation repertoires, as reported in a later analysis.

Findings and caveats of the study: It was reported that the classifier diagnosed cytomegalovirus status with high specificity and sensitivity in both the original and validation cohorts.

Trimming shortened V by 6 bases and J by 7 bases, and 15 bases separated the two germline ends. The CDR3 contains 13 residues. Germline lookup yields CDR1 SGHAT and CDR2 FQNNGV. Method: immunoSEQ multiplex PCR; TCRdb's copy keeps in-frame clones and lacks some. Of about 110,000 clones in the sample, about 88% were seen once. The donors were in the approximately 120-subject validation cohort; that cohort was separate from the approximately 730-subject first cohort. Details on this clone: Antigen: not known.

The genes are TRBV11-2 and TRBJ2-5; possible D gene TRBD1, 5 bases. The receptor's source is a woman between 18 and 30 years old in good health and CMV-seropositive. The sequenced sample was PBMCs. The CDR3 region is CASSLGHPGTQYF. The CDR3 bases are TGTGCCAGCAGTCTCGGACATCCGGGGACCCAGTACTTC. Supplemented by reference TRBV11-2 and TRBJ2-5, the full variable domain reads EAGVAQSPRYKIIEKRQSVAFWCNPISGHATLYWYQQILGQGPKLLIQFQNNGVVDDSQLPKDRFSAERLKGVDSTLKIQPAKLEDSAVYLCASSLGHPGTQYFGPGTRLLVL.